Below, 21 T cell receptor beta chains from the same sample are listed, as sequenced in a study of shared T cell receptors in the human thymus. Assay: immunoSEQ multiplex PCR; the TCRdb copy retains only in-frame clones and omits some. The sample lists under 450,000 clones; more than 85% were seen once. The sequenced sample consisted of thymocytes. Receptors were obtained from a human donor.

The chain recombines TRBV18 with TRBJ2-2, with TRBD2 as a possible D gene (6 bases). Germline lookup yields CDR1 KGHSH and CDR2 LQKENI. CDR3 length equals 17 residues. With 3 bases removed from V and 7 bases from J, the gap between germline ends came to 21 bases. The chain's CDR3 is CASSPHPRGIWGGELFF. The CDR3 nucleotides read TGTGCCAGCTCACCGCATCCCCGCGGGATTTGGGGCGGGGAGCTGTTTTTT.

The chain uses TRBV2 and TRBJ1-1, with 7 bases identical to TRBD1. This CDR3 has 15 amino acids. The trim removed 3 bases at V and 4 bases at J, leaving 8 bases unmatched. Germline V gene sequence: CDR1 SNHLY, CDR2 FYNNEI. As DNA, the CDR3 is TGTGCCAGCAGTGAGGGTAGACAGGGACCCACTGAAGCTTTCTTT. Protein sequence: CASSEGRQGPTEAFF. The full variable domain, in which reference TRBV2 and TRBJ1-1 provide the parts outside the CDR3, is EPEVTQTPSHQVTQMGQEVILRCVPISNHLYFYWYRQILGQKVEFLVSFYNNEISEKSEIFDDQFSVERPDGSNFTLKIRSTKLEDSAMYFCASSEGRQGPTEAFFGQGTRLTVV.

The chain recombines TRBV9 with TRBJ2-6; D could derive from TRBD1 or TRBD2 (6 bases each). The CDR3 has 14 amino acids. Trimming removed 4 bases at V and 2 bases at J, with 7 bases between. Germline CDR1 and CDR2: SGDLS and YYNGEE. The CDR3 DNA reads TGTGCCAGCAGCAGGGGGGCTGGGGCCAACGTCCTGACTTTC. Protein product: CASSRGAGANVLTF.

Comment on this clone: Within the sample, other DNA sequences also encode this same CDR3. The V and J genes are TRBV11-2 and TRBJ1-3; unclear D gene. CDR3 length equals 15 residues. Germline CDR1 is SGHAT and CDR2 is FQNNGV. V was cut by 5 bases and J by 4 bases, with 15 bases left in between. The CDR3 DNA follows: TGTGCCAGCAGCCCCGACCGGGCGTCAGGAAACACCATATATTTT. Protein: CASSPDRASGNTIYF.

The genes are TRBV27 and TRBJ1-5; unclear D gene. This CDR3 is 15 amino acids long. In germline, CDR1 is MNHEY, CDR2 SMNVEV (reference sequence). V was trimmed by 0 bases and J by 0 bases, leaving 6 bases between them. CDR3 loop: CASSLSTGSNQPQHF. The CDR3 nucleotides are TGTGCCAGCAGTTTATCGACCGGTAGCAATCAGCCCCAGCATTTT.

V gene TRBV6-4 combines with J gene TRBJ2-2; D is possibly TRBD1 (5 bases). The V gene's germline CDR1 is MRHNA and CDR2 SNTAGT. The CDR3 loop spans 16 amino acids. Trimming left V 5 bases short and J 3 bases short, with 16 bases between. This CDR3 reads CASSPYRGMDTGELFF. The CDR3 coding sequence is TGTGCCAGCAGTCCATATAGGGGAATGGACACCGGGGAGCTGTTTTTT.

The chain links TRBV4-2 to TRBJ2-6; D is possibly TRBD2 (6 bases). The CDR3 totals 18 residues. Germline CDR1 LGHNA, CDR2 YNFKEQ. V was cut by 6 bases and J by 1 base, with 19 bases left in between. CDR3 loop: CASRNHTGTSSGANVLTF. CDR3 DNA: TGTGCCAGCAGAAATCACACCGGGACTTCTTCTGGGGCCAACGTCCTGACTTTC.

This chain connects TRBV5-4 to TRBJ2-5; weak D call: TRBD2 (5 bases). V was cut by 3 bases and J by 5 bases, with 20 bases left in between. Germline CDR1 is SGHNT and CDR2 is YYREEE (reference sequence). The CDR3 has 16 amino acids. CDR3 protein: CASSSPSASRRETQYF. CDR3 sequence (DNA): TGTGCCAGCAGCTCCCCGTCGGCTAGCCGCCGGGAGACCCAGTACTTC. Using reference TRBV5-4 and TRBJ2-5 for the parts outside the CDR3, the full variable domain is ETGVTQSPTHLIKTRGQQVTLRCSSQSGHNTVSWYQQALGQGPQFIFQYYREEENGRGNFPPRFSGLQFPNYSSELNVNALELDDSALYLCASSSPSASRRETQYFGPGTRLLVL.

As concerns this clone: Different DNA sequences within this sample yield the same CDR3. J is TRBJ2-2 and V is TRBV19; D is perhaps TRBD1 (5 bases). This CDR3 is built from 15 residues. Per germline, CDR1 LNHDA and CDR2 SQIVND (reference sequence). Trimming took off 1 base at V and 2 bases at J, with 8 bases between the two ends. As DNA, the CDR3 is TGTGCCAGTAGTATAGGCAGGGCTAACACCGGGGAGCTGTTTTTT. This gives the protein CASSIGRANTGELFF.

The rearrangement uses TRBV11-3 and TRBJ1-2; D is unclear. Germline V gives CDR1 SGHNT, CDR2 YENEEA. The CDR3 extends over 12 amino acids. V was shortened by 1 base and J by 9 bases, with 9 bases between the two germline ends. The CDR3 region is CASSLVGGSYTF. In DNA, the CDR3 is TGTGCCAGCAGCTTAGTCGGCGGGAGCTACACCTTC. The full variable domain, completed using reference TRBV11-3 and TRBJ1-2, is EAGVVQSPRYKIIEKKQPVAFWCNPISGHNTLYWYLQNLGQGPELLIRYENEEAVDDSQLPKDRFSAERLKGVDSTLKIQPAELGDSAVYLCASSLVGGSYTFGSGTRLTVV.

This clone showed up just once. The chain joins TRBV19 to TRBJ2-3, with 10 positions matching TRBD2. Trimming cost V 6 bases and J 3 bases; bases outside gene matches: 3. In germline, CDR1 is LNHDA, CDR2 SQIVND (reference sequence). CDR3 length: 14 residues. The CDR3 protein is CASSILAGTDTQYF. The DNA for the CDR3 is TGTGCCAGTAGCATACTAGCGGGGACAGATACGCAGTATTTT.

This chain connects TRBV5-8 to TRBJ1-3, with TRBD1 matching 7 bases. The CDR3 has 14 residues. With 5 bases clipped from V and 4 bases from J, the junction kept 6 bases outside the gene matches. Germline CDR1 SGHTS, CDR2 YDEGEE. CDR3 protein: CASRTGFSGNTIYF. The DNA of the CDR3 is TGTGCCAGCAGGACAGGGTTCTCAGGAAACACCATATATTTT.

This chain connects TRBV27 to TRBJ1-1; D may be TRBD1 (5 bases). V was trimmed by 2 bases and J by 1 base, leaving 23 bases between them. CDR1 is MNHEY and CDR2 is SMNVEV in the germline V gene (reference sequence). CDR3 length: 19 residues. The CDR3 sequence is CASSLGHRDVSEGNTEAFF. The CDR3 region has the DNA TGTGCCAGCAGTTTAGGGCACCGGGACGTCTCTGAGGGGAACACTGAAGCTTTCTTT.

The V gene is TRBV27, the J gene TRBJ2-2, with D possibly matching TRBD1 (5 bases). Trimming pared 2 bases from V and 2 bases from J, leaving 12 bases between. In germline, CDR1 is MNHEY, CDR2 SMNVEV (reference sequence). The CDR3 sequence is 16 residues long. The CDR3 coding sequence is TGTGCCAGCAGTTTAAAGGTGGGGCTTAACACCGGGGAGCTGTTTTTT. It yields the protein CASSLKVGLNTGELFF.

J is TRBJ1-3 and V is TRBV9, with no clear D. This CDR3 is 17 amino acids long. Deletions cut 0 bases from V and 0 bases from J, with 13 bases between. Germline V CDR1 and CDR2: SGDLS, YYNGEE. The CDR3 nucleotides are TGTGCCAGCAGCGTAGGGCGCCGTTCCCTCTCTGGAAACACCATATATTTT. It codes for CASSVGRRSLSGNTIYF.

CDR3 sequence reads: CASSLPVVPDSRFYEQYF. The CDR3 nucleotides read TGTGCCAGCAGCTTACCGGTCGTACCGGACAGCCGGTTTTACGAGCAGTACTTC. The genes are TRBV7-9 and TRBJ2-7; TRBD1 is a possible D gene (6 bases). The V end lost 2 bases, the J end lost 4 bases, and 24 bases lay between the germline ends. Per germline, CDR1 SEHNR and CDR2 FQNEAQ (reference sequence). This CDR3 has 18 amino acids.

V is TRBV6-5 and J is TRBJ1-2, with 7 nucleotides matching TRBD1. This CDR3 has 12 amino acids. Trimming took 7 bases from V and 4 from J; bases not matched to a gene: 3. Germline V gene lookup returns CDR1 MNHEY and CDR2 SVGAGI. CDR3 sequence reads: CASTPGGYGYTF. DNA of the CDR3: TGTGCCAGCACCCCAGGGGGCTATGGCTACACCTTC.

The chain combines TRBV27 with TRBJ2-5, with D hard to call. The V gene's germline CDR1 is MNHEY and CDR2 SMNVEV (reference sequence). Trimming shortened V by 5 bases and J by 5 bases, and 12 bases separated the two germline ends. This CDR3 contains 13 residues. CDR3 in amino acids: CASSPSPWETQYF. CDR3 bases: TGTGCCAGCAGTCCAAGCCCTTGGGAGACCCAGTACTTC.

The rearrangement joins TRBV27 to TRBJ2-3; D is possibly TRBD1 (6 bases). Trimming pared 4 bases from V and 2 bases from J, leaving 22 bases between. The CDR3 covers 18 residues. The germline gives CDR1 MNHEY, CDR2 SMNVEV (reference sequence). CDR3 sequence (DNA): TGTGCCAGCAGTTCCCTCAGCAAGGACAGCCTACTCACAGATACGCAGTATTTT. Amino acids: CASSSLSKDSLLTDTQYF.

The chain has TRBV21-1 and TRBJ2-3. TRBV21-1 has pseudogene status. The CDR3 extends over 15 amino acids. The CDR3 bases are TGTGCCAGCAGCAAAGCGCCCGGCTGCACAGATACGCAGTATTTT. It codes for CASSKAPGCTDTQYF.

The chain combines TRBV27 with TRBJ2-7; 13 bases are shared with TRBD2. Germline values: CDR1 MNHEY, CDR2 SMNVEV (reference sequence). After removal of 2 bases from V and 7 bases from J, the junction contained 14 bases not matched to a gene. This CDR3 is 18 amino acids long. The CDR3 nucleotides are TGTGCCAGCAGTTTACAGACACCGGGACTAGCGGGGCCTGTTGAGCAGTACTTC. It is translated as CASSLQTPGLAGPVEQYF.